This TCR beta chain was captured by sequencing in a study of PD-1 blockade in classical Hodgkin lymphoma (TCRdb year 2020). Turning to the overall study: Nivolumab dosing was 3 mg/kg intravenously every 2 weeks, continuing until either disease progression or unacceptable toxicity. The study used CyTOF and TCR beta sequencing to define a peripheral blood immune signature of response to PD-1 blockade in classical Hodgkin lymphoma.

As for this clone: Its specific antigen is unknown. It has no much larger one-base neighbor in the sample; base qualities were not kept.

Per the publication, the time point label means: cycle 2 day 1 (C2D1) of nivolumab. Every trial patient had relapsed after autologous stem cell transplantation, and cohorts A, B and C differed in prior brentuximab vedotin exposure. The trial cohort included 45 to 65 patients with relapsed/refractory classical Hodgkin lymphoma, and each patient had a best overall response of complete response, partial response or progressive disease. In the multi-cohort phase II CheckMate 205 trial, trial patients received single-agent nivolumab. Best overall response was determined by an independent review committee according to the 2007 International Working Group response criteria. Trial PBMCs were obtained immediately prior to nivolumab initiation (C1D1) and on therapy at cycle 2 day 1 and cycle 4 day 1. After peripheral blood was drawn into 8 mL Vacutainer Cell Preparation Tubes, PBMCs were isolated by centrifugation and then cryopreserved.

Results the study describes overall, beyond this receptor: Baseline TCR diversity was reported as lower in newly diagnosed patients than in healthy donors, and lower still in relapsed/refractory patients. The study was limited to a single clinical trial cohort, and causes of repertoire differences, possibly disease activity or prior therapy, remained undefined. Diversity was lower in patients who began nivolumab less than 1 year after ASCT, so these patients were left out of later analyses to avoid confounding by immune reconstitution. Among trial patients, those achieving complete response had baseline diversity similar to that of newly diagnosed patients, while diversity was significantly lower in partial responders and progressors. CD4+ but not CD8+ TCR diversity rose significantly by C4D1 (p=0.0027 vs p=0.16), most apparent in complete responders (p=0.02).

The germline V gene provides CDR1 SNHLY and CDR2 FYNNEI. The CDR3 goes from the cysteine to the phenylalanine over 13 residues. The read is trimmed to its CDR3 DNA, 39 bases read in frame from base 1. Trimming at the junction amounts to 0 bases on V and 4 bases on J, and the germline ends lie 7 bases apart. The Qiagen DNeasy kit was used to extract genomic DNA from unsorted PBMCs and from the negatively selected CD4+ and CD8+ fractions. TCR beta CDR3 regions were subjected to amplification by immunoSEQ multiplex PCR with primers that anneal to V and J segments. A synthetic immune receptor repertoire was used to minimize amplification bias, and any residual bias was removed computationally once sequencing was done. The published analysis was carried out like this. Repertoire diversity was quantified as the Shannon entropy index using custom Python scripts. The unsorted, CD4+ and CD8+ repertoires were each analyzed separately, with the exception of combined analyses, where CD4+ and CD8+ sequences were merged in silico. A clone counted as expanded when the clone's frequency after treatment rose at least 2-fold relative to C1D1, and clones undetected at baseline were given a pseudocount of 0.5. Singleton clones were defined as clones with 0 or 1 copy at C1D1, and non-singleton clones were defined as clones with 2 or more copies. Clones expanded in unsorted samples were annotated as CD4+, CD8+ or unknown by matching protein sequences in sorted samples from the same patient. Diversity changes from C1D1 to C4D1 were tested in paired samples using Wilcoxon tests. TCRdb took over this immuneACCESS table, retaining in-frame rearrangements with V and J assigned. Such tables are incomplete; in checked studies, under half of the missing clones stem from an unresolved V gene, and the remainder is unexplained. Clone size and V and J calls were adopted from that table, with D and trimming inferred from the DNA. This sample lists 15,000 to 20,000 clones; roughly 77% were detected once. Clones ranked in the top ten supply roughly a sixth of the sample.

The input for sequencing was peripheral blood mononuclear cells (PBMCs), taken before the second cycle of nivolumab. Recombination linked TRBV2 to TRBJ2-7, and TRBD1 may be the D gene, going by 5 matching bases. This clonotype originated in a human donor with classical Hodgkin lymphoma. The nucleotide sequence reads TGTGCCAGCAGTGAAGCCCCAGGGTACGAGCAGTACTTC. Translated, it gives CASSEAPGYEQYF.